The source of this T cell receptor (beta chain) is a study of blood T cell repertoires in COVID-19. With V trimmed by 5 bases and J by 5 bases, 2 bases remained unmatched. The CDR3 runs to 11 residues. Germline V gene data show CDR1 as GTSNPN and CDR2 as SVGIG (reference sequence). Per the original data handling: From reference gene primer amplification, estimates of nucleated cell counts were derived. Clones were sequenced by immunoSEQ multiplex PCR, and TCRdb holds only the in-frame ones, with some missing. The DNA gave D and trimming, while V, J and clone size come from that table. Found here are 100,000 or so clones, 88% of them singletons; the top ten hold about 6%.

Sequenced sample: peripheral blood. The V call is TRBV30, the J call TRBJ1-2; the match to TRBD1 covers 7 bases. The receptor's source is a woman aged 55-69 years with acute or convalescent COVID-19. The CDR3 reads CAWEQGYGYTF. Here the CDR3 DNA reads TGTGCCTGGGAACAGGGGTATGGCTACACCTTC.